The 27 T cell receptor beta chains listed next were all sequenced from one sample in a study of T-cell memory formation after mild COVID-19. From the 5' RACE reads, TCRdb called clonotypes with MiXCR, one entry per CDR3 protein. The sample holds fewer than 550,000 distinct CDR3 sequences, 20% seen once. Sequenced input: PBMCs or a T cell subset sorted from them (not recorded which). These receptors all come from an adult woman who had mild COVID-19 (a few samples of this study predate the infection). Cell type and time point are not known.

The chain has TRBV9 and TRBJ2-1; no reliable D call. Trimming shortened V by 1 base and J by 8 bases, and 10 bases separated the two germline ends. The CDR3 spans 13 residues. Germline CDR1 SGDLS, CDR2 YYNGEE. CDR3: CASSVWPRDEQFF. The CDR3 DNA is TGTGCCAGCAGCGTATGGCCACGGGATGAGCAGTTCTTC.

The chain links TRBV6-2 or TRBV6-3 to TRBJ2-7, with TRBD2 matching 9 bases. Germline CDR1 reads MNHEY; CDR2 reads SVGEGT. J was trimmed by 0 bases and V by 5 bases; bases with no gene match: 11. The CDR3 runs 17 residues. The CDR3 bases are TGTGCCAGCAGTACCGGGACTAGCCCCCATAGCTCCTACGAGCAGTACTTC. Translating it yields CASSTGTSPHSSYEQYF.

This sequence joins TRBV7-2 and TRBJ1-6; D unclear. This CDR3 is built from 14 residues. Germline CDR1 SGHTA, CDR2 FQGNSA. V shed 5 bases and J shed 1 base, with 6 bases lying between them. The DNA of the CDR3 is TGTGCCAGCAGCGCCAGTTCCTATAATTCACCCCTCCACTTT. This gives the protein CASSASSYNSPLHF.

The V gene is TRBV24-1, the J gene TRBJ2-2, with unresolved D. CDR3 length: 14 residues. V was pared by 6 bases and J by 0 bases, with 7 bases between. Germline CDR1 KGHDR, CDR2 SFDVKD. CDR3 in amino acids: CATSHQPNTGELFF. The CDR3 bases are TGTGCCACCAGTCATCAGCCGAACACCGGGGAGCTGTTTTTT.

The rearrangement joins TRBV12-3 or TRBV12-4 to TRBJ2-7, with a tentative D call TRBD2 (5 bases). CDR3 length: 15 residues. Trimming took off 3 bases at V and 4 bases at J, with 16 bases between the two ends. The CDR3: CASSFVGLAGYEQYF. The CDR3, as DNA: TGTGCCAGCAGTTTCGTTGGGCTAGCCGGGTACGAGCAGTACTTC.

The CDR3 region is CASSNANYGYTF. As DNA, the CDR3 is TGCGCCAGCAGTAACGCAAACTATGGCTACACCTTC. The chain has TRBV5-1 and TRBJ1-2; D unclear. V lost 5 bases and J 2 bases, leaving 7 bases between the germline ends. The CDR3 is made up of 12 amino acids. Germline V gene sequence: CDR1 SGHRS, CDR2 YFSETQ.

V gene TRBV14 combines with J gene TRBJ2-2; no clear D gene. V lost 5 bases and J 0 bases, leaving 7 bases between the germline ends. The CDR3 spans 14 residues. Germline loops: CDR1 SGHDN, CDR2 FVKESK. CDR3 amino acids: CASSREPNTGELFF. The CDR3 DNA is TGTGCCAGCAGCAGGGAACCGAACACCGGGGAGCTGTTTTTT.

J is TRBJ2-3 and V is TRBV7-3; TRBD2 matches 7 bases. CDR1 is SGHTA and CDR2 is FQGTGA in the germline V gene. The V segment lost 1 base and the J segment 1 base; nucleotides outside the gene matches: 2. CDR3 size: 15 residues. For the CDR3, the DNA is TGTGCCAGCAGCTTAATGCTAGCGGGCACAGATACGCAGTATTTT. The encoded protein is CASSLMLAGTDTQYF.

This chain connects TRBV9 to TRBJ1-2; D not certain. The germline gives CDR1 SGDLS, CDR2 YYNGEE. The CDR3 runs to 15 residues. V was shortened by 8 bases and J by 0 bases, with 17 bases between the two germline ends. CDR3 DNA: TGTGCCAGTGGAGGGTTCGGGGATACTAACTATGGCTACACCTTC. Translating it yields CASGGFGDTNYGYTF.

This clonotype appeared many times. The chain links TRBV7-9 to TRBJ2-3, with 7 bases identical to TRBD2. The V gene's germline CDR1 is SEHNR and CDR2 FQNEAQ (reference sequence). The V segment lost 5 bases and the J segment 0 bases; nucleotides outside the gene matches: 5. The CDR3 runs to 15 residues. The CDR3 loop is CASSPLAASTDTQYF. In nucleotides, the CDR3 is TGTGCCAGCAGCCCCCTAGCGGCTAGCACAGATACGCAGTATTTT.

The chain combines TRBV6-2 or TRBV6-3 with TRBJ1-1; D may be TRBD1 (5 bases). Trimming cost V 4 bases and J 0 bases, with 12 bases left between them. The CDR3 runs to 15 residues. Germline CDR1 is MNHEY and CDR2 is SVGEGT. The CDR3 region has the DNA TGTGCCAGCAGTTCGGGACCCATTATGAACACTGAAGCTTTCTTT. It is translated as CASSSGPIMNTEAFF.

This clonotype occurred a few times. This chain links TRBV15 with TRBJ2-7, with D maybe TRBD1 (6 bases). The CDR3 covers 13 residues. In germline, CDR1 is LNHNV, CDR2 YYDKDF (reference sequence). Trimming removed 3 bases from V and 12 bases from J, with 18 bases in between. This CDR3 is CATSSQDSPVPYF. CDR3 bases: TGTGCCACCAGCAGTCAGGACAGCCCCGTTCCGTACTTC.

This chain connects TRBV6-1 to TRBJ1-2, with TRBD1 matching over 7 bases. The V segment lost 7 bases and the J segment 13 bases; nucleotides outside the gene matches: 18. Germline loops: CDR1 MNHNS, CDR2 SASEGT. CDR3 size: 14 residues. CDR3 in amino acids: CASTMNPGEGAGTF. In nucleotides, the CDR3 is TGTGCCAGCACCATGAACCCCGGGGAGGGGGCCGGCACCTTC.

The gene calls are TRBV5-1 and TRBJ2-7; D is possibly TRBD1 (6 bases). The CDR3 is 15 amino acids. V dropped 0 bases and J dropped 2 bases, with 12 bases sitting between them. Germline-derived CDR1 and CDR2 are SGHRS and YFSETQ. The CDR3 sequence is CASSLELDRTYEQYF. The CDR3 DNA reads as TGCGCCAGCAGCTTGGAACTAGACAGGACCTACGAGCAGTACTTC.

The chain carries TRBV4-1 and TRBJ2-1; a possible D gene is TRBD1 (5 bases). CDR1 and CDR2 (germline): MGHRA, YSYEKL. Trimming stripped 5 bases from V and 9 bases from J, with 20 bases between. The CDR3 sequence is 15 residues long. The CDR3 nucleotides are TGCGCCAGCAGCGATATCAGGGTGGGCACCGTTGAGCAGTTCTTC. Its protein is CASSDIRVGTVEQFF.

A few counts support this clonotype. The rearrangement links TRBV30 to TRBJ2-3, with 8 bases identical to TRBD1. The junction had 9 bases not matched to a gene; V was cut back by 4 bases and J by 6 bases. The V gene's germline CDR1 is GTSNPN and CDR2 SVGIG (reference sequence). The CDR3 length is 14 residues. CDR3 sequence reads: CAWKIQGARDTQYF. DNA of the CDR3: TGTGCCTGGAAAATTCAGGGGGCGAGGGATACGCAGTATTTT.

The sample holds many counts of this clonotype. V is TRBV7-7 and J is TRBJ2-5, with D hard to call. Germline V lookup: CDR1 SSHAT, CDR2 FNYEAQ (reference sequence). Trimming shortened V by 0 bases and J by 1 base, and 3 bases separated the two germline ends. The CDR3 covers 13 residues. The CDR3 protein is CASSLASQETQYF. The CDR3, as DNA: TGTGCCAGCAGCTTAGCCAGCCAAGAGACCCAGTACTTC.

This chain uses TRBV7-3 with TRBJ2-1, with 9 bases lining up with TRBD1. This CDR3 has 15 amino acids. CDR1 SGHTA and CDR2 FQGTGA come from the germline V gene. After removal of 1 base from V and 4 bases from J, the junction contained 2 bases not matched to a gene. CDR3 sequence reads: CASSLIGQGYNEQFF. As DNA, the CDR3 is TGTGCCAGCAGCTTAATAGGACAGGGGTACAATGAGCAGTTCTTC.

This clonotype showed up just a few times. Germline is not matched at one junction end, which may reflect a read error. This rearrangement joins TRBV4-1 to TRBJ2-2; D may be TRBD2 (5 bases). There are 17 residues in the CDR3. From germline, CDR1 is MGHRA and CDR2 YSYEKL. The CDR3 DNA follows: TGCGCCAGCAGCCAAGATGGTGGGGTCCCGTACACCGGGGAGCTGTATTTT. Its translation is CASSQDGGVPYTGELYF.

The gene calls are TRBV5-6 and TRBJ2-7; TRBD1 aligns across 7 bases. Germline CDR1 and CDR2: SGHDT and YYEEEE. V trimming: 6 bases; J trimming: 0 bases; junction bases outside the gene matches: 3. The CDR3 has 13 amino acids. The CDR3 region has the DNA TGTGCCAGCAACAGGGACAGCTCCTACGAGCAGTACTTC. Residues: CASNRDSSYEQYF.

About this clonotype itself: A read error may explain this, as a much larger clone is one base away. CDR3 loop: CASRLVGGTEAFF. The DNA of the CDR3 is TGTGCCAGCAGGTTAGTAGGGGGCACTGAAGCTTTCTTT. The rearrangement joins TRBV7-6 to TRBJ1-1; the D gene is possibly TRBD1 (6 bases). The CDR3 covers 13 residues. Per germline, CDR1 SGHVS and CDR2 FNYEAQ.

In this sample, this clonotype turned up a few times. The chain has TRBV7-8 and TRBJ2-3, with 7 bases lining up with TRBD1. Unmatched junction bases numbered 12, after V lost 4 bases and J lost 2 bases. Germline loops: CDR1 SGHVS, CDR2 FQNEAQ. The CDR3 has 17 amino acids. In DNA form, the CDR3 reads TGTGCCAGCAGCTATACCAGGAGCCAGGGGGTCACAGATACGCAGTATTTT. Its translation: CASSYTRSQGVTDTQYF.

This clonotype was detected only a few times. This chain uses TRBV6-5 with TRBJ2-1, with D possibly TRBD2 on 6 matching bases. CDR1 MNHEY and CDR2 SVGAGI come from the germline V gene. This CDR3 has 14 amino acids. Trimming took 5 bases from V and 6 from J, leaving 14 bases between them. The CDR3 nucleotides are TGTGCCAGCAGTAACCAAGGGACTGCCAATGAGCAGTTCTTC. Translation: CASSNQGTANEQFF.

The V call is TRBV7-9, the J call TRBJ2-7; 9 nucleotides agree with TRBD1. The V and J ends lost 3 bases and 5 bases, in that order; junction bases with no gene match: 17. The CDR3 is 18 amino acids. The germline V gene has CDR1 SEHNR and CDR2 FQNEAQ (reference sequence). CDR3 sequence reads: CASSFSINPGTGYDEQYF. The CDR3 DNA reads TGTGCCAGCAGCTTCTCAATCAACCCCGGGACAGGGTACGACGAGCAGTACTTC.

This clonotype was seen only a few times. V is TRBV12-3 or TRBV12-4 and J is TRBJ2-1, with no clear D. Deletions cut 1 base from V and 15 bases from J, with 10 bases between. This CDR3 comprises 11 residues. CDR3 region: CASSLGLGRFF. In DNA, the CDR3 is TGTGCCAGCAGTTTAGGTCTCGGTCGGTTCTTC.

The chain is built from TRBV7-3 and TRBJ2-1, with TRBD2 matching 7 bases. The CDR3 totals 16 residues. Germline V gene sequence: CDR1 SGHTA, CDR2 FQGTGA. V trimming: 6 bases; J trimming: 1 base; junction bases outside the gene matches: 9. The CDR3 DNA is TGTGCCAGCAGTTACGTGGGAGGGGTTTCCTACAATGAGCAGTTCTTC. Its translation: CASSYVGGVSYNEQFF.

In this sample, this clonotype turned up once. The chain joins TRBV5-4 to TRBJ2-2; D possibly corresponds to TRBD2 (5 bases). V dropped 4 bases and J dropped 3 bases, with 13 bases sitting between them. The CDR3 has 15 amino acids. CDR1 and CDR2 from the germline V gene are SGHNT and YYREEE (reference sequence). CDR3 residues: CASSPPEADTGELFF. CDR3 DNA: TGTGCCAGCAGCCCCCCGGAGGCGGACACCGGGGAGCTGTTTTTT.